The TCR beta chain described here comes from a study of cytomegalovirus exposure and HLA in healthy donors. Across the whole study: Earlier results showed 120 million or so unique TCR beta sequences derived from roughly 180 million T cells.

Remarks on this clone: Its antigen remains unknown.

CDR1 and CDR2 from the germline V gene are SNHLY and FYNNEI. The V and J ends lost 4 bases and 4 bases, in that order; junction bases with no gene match: 11. This CDR3 is 19 amino acids long. Primers: 60 Vbeta forward and 13 Jbeta reverse. Assay used: immunoSEQ multiplex PCR; TCRdb lists only in-frame clones, some missing. The top ten hold 9.5% to 13% of the sample, which has 89,000 or so clones, over 70% seen once. Study findings and constraints: HLA alleles were associated with 15,000 to 20,000 TCR beta sequences in a later analysis at 0.05 false discovery rate.

The sequence was obtained from a man aged 18 to 30 in good health and CMV-seropositive. Sequencing was performed on PBMCs. V is TRBV2 and J is TRBJ2-2, with 14 bases aligning to TRBD2. CDR3 nucleotide sequence: TGTGCCAGCAGTGGATCGGGACTAGCGGGGGCCTGGCTCACCGGGGAGCTGTTTTTT. It yields the protein CASSGSGLAGAWLTGELFF.